Below, one T cell receptor beta chain is given with its context. No antigen is known for it. These data are taken from a study of T cell repertoires in cytomegalovirus infection. Across the study: Epitope selection comprised recently identified HLA-C-restricted CMV epitopes and well-studied HLA-B-restricted CMV epitopes. General study results and limits: It was HLA-C-restricted CMV-specific TCR beta clonotypes that dominated the response ex vivo.

Germline values: CDR1 MNHNY, CDR2 SVGAGI (reference sequence). V lost 8 bases and J 4 bases, leaving 11 bases between the germline ends. This CDR3 comprises 13 residues. TCRdb ran MiXCR on the reads and lists one entry per CDR3 protein. The sample lists 750,000 to 950,000 distinct CDR3 sequences, approximately 32% occurring once. Sequencing was performed on cultured CD8+ T cells from PBMCs, taken from culture after CMV antigen stimulation. V usage is TRBV6-6 and J usage is TRBJ2-2; D is possibly TRBD2 (6 bases). The TCR comes from a human donor in good health (CMV status not recorded). Some clones in this sample may be carry-over from other donors' samples. The CDR3 reads CASGGLSTGELFF. CDR3 in DNA: TGTGCCAGCGGGGGACTTAGCACCGGGGAGCTGTTTTTT.